These 10 T cell receptor beta chains were all obtained from the same sample, sequenced in a study of T cells in women clearing cervical HPV infection. Using immunoSEQ multiplex PCR, the repertoire was profiled, and TCRdb retains in-frame clones only, with some absent. Seen in this sample are under 40,000 clones; the ten most common clones hold 3.5% to 4.5%. Material: blood buffy coat. The receptor set was obtained from a woman aged 18-70 years with a cervical HPV16 infection that either progressed to CIN3+ or cleared (not recorded which).

On this clone itself: The CDR3 end falls 3 residues outside the read, so it is completed with the germline J gene. The chain carries TRBV5-1 and TRBJ1-3; no firm D call. V lost 0 bases to trimming and J lost 1 base, with 8 bases between them. CDR1 is SGHRS, CDR2 YFSETQ, per germline. The CDR3 contains 15 residues. The sequenced CDR3 bases are TGCGCCAGCAGCTTGGCGGGGAATTCTGGAAACACC. Encoded protein: CASSLAGNSGNT. The CDR3 reads in full as CASSLAGNSGNTIYF.

On this clone: The CDR3 extends 3 residues past the end of the read, so its final part is completed from the germline J gene. The sample contains more than one DNA sequence encoding this CDR3. The chain combines TRBV20-1 with TRBJ1-2, with 8 bases that match TRBD1. V shed 6 bases and J 4 bases; nucleotides not matched to a gene: 10. This CDR3 is 14 amino acids long. CDR1 is DFQATT, CDR2 SNEGSKA, per germline (reference sequence). The CDR3 loop reads CSATQGARGYGYTF. CDR3 DNA (partial): TGCAGTGCAACGCAGGGGGCGCGGGGCTATGGC.

In regard to this clone: The read gets to within 3 residues of the CDR3 end, and the germline J gene fills in the rest. The V gene is TRBV2, the J gene TRBJ1-1; the match to TRBD1 covers 7 bases. CDR3 size: 18 residues. V lost 0 bases to trimming and J lost 0 bases; unmatched junction nucleotides: 10. CDR1 is SNHLY and CDR2 is FYNNEI in the germline V gene. CDR3 DNA, as far as it was read: TGTGCCAGCAGTGAAGCCCCCGGGACAGACTTCTTGAACACTGAA. Its protein product is CASSEAPGTDFLNTE. The entire CDR3 reads CASSEAPGTDFLNTEAFF.

Concerning this clone: Read coverage stops 3 residues before the CDR3 terminus; the germline J gene supplies the remainder. The chain links TRBV7-9 to TRBJ2-5; D uncertain. V lost 5 bases and J 4 bases, leaving 5 bases between the germline ends. This CDR3 is 11 amino acids long. Germline V gene data show CDR1 as SEHNR and CDR2 as FQNEAQ (reference sequence). The CDR3 loop reads CASSPRETQYF. Incomplete CDR3 DNA: TGTGCCAGCAGCCCCAGAGAGACC.

To note about this clone: The read comes to an end 3 residues before the CDR3 does, leaving the germline J gene to fill in the end. The chain is built from TRBV11-3 and TRBJ2-3; 8 positions agree with TRBD2. This CDR3 comprises 15 residues. V gave up 2 bases and J gave up 2 bases; unmatched junction bases: 3. Germline values: CDR1 SGHNT, CDR2 YENEEA. CDR3 DNA (partial): TGTGCCAGCAGCTTAATAGCGGGGCACACAGATACG. Translated, it gives CASSLIAGHTDT. The entire CDR3 protein reads CASSLIAGHTDTQYF.

Details on this clone: The read is 3 residues too short to cover the CDR3 end, so that end is filled in from the germline J gene. The chain couples TRBV7-2 to TRBJ1-2; D is possibly TRBD1 (5 bases). This CDR3 comprises 14 residues. V gave up 1 base and J gave up 0 bases, with 6 bases separating them. Germline V gene data show CDR1 as SGHTA and CDR2 as FQGNSA. This chain's CDR3 is CASSLVTANYGYTF. CDR3 bases read: TGTGCCAGCAGCTTAGTGACAGCTAACTATGGC.

Regarding this clone: The read comes to an end 3 residues before the CDR3 does, leaving the germline J gene to fill in the end. The V and J genes are TRBV20-1 and TRBJ2-2; 8 nucleotides match TRBD2. CDR3 length equals 15 residues. V lost 3 bases and J lost 5; bases outside the gene matches: 8. In germline, CDR1 is DFQATT, CDR2 SNEGSKA (reference sequence). The CDR3: CSASQAGVWTGELFF. The sequenced CDR3 bases are TGCAGTGCTAGCCAAGCGGGAGTGTGGACCGGGGAG.

On this clone itself: The DNA ends 3 residues before the CDR3 does, and the rest of the CDR3 is filled in from the germline J gene. This sequence joins TRBV19 and TRBJ2-7; 8 bases are shared with TRBD1. Losses at the gene ends were 5 bases for V and 4 bases for J; bases not matched to a gene: 13. Germline V CDR1 and CDR2: LNHDA, SQIVND (reference sequence). This CDR3 has 16 residues. CDR3 sequence reads: CASSPPGDRRSYEQYF. The covered CDR3 bases are TGTGCCAGTAGTCCACCCGGGGACAGGAGATCTTACGAG.

Details on this clone: The CDR3 is cut off 3 residues early in the read; its end comes from the germline J gene. V usage is TRBV2 and J usage is TRBJ2-2; the D call may be TRBD1 or TRBD2 (6 bases each). V lost 4 bases and J 5 bases, leaving 14 bases between the germline ends. Germline V gene lookup returns CDR1 SNHLY and CDR2 FYNNEI. CDR3 length: 15 residues. The CDR3 loop reads CASSVSRGRTGELFF. The covered CDR3 bases are TGTGCCAGCAGTGTTAGTAGGGGGAGGACCGGGGAG.

CDR3 loop: CSARVIGVAFDTQYF. The CDR3 bases that were read are TGCAGTGCTAGAGTAATAGGGGTAGCTTTTGATACG. This chain connects TRBV20-1 to TRBJ2-3; possible D gene TRBD1, 5 bases. Coverage ceases 3 residues before the CDR3 finishes, and the germline J gene fills in the end. V shed 1 base and J shed 6 bases, with 17 bases lying between them. Germline assignment: CDR1 DFQATT and CDR2 SNEGSKA (reference sequence). The CDR3 has 15 residues.